The clone carrying this T cell receptor beta chain appeared a few times. Germline CDR1 reads SEHNR; CDR2 reads FQNEAQ (reference sequence). This CDR3 comprises 11 residues. Trimming stripped 4 bases from V and 2 bases from J, with 2 bases between. The assay was immunoSEQ multiplex PCR, and TCRdb's table has in-frame clones only and misses some. The table includes some 60,000 clones, roughly 84% detected once. This record comes from a study of OX40 agonist ivuxolimab in advanced cancers. This chain joins TRBV7-9 and TRBJ1-1; the D is unclear. The TCR was taken from an adult with an advanced solid tumor such as melanoma, head and neck, liver or kidney cancer. The material was CD4+ or CD8+ T cells sorted from blood, obtained in a trial of the OX40 agonist ivuxolimab. In DNA, the CDR3 is TGTGCCAGCAGCTCTAACACTGAAGCTTTCTTT. As protein: CASSSNTEAFF.